The 27 T cell receptor beta chains presented below share a single source sample, sequenced in a study of shared clonotypes between healthy human individuals. Using immunoSEQ multiplex PCR, the repertoire was profiled, and TCRdb retains in-frame clones only, with some absent. The table lists millions of clones, more than 85% of them singletons. In the naive CD8 group, cells lacked CD45RO and were positively selected for CCR7, so terminally differentiated effector memory CD45RA+ cells were left out. The source material was naive CD8+ T cells from PBMCs. All receptors come from a man aged 18-30 years in good health. Some clones in this sample may be carry-over from other donors' samples.

The chain carries TRBV7-9 and TRBJ1-2; D unclear. CDR1 is SEHNR and CDR2 is FQNEAQ in the germline V gene (reference sequence). Trimming took 4 bases from V and 0 from J, leaving 15 bases between them. The CDR3 has 16 residues. The CDR3 nucleotides read TGTGCCAGCAGCTATACAATGGCAAACCCTAACTATGGCTACACCTTC. It yields the protein CASSYTMANPNYGYTF.

This sequence joins TRBV6-5 and TRBJ1-2, with a possible D match to TRBD1 (6 bases). Germline V lookup: CDR1 MNHEY, CDR2 SVGAGI. The CDR3 is 12 amino acids. V lost 6 bases and J lost 7, with 12 bases in between. For the CDR3, the DNA is TGTGCCAGCAGACTACAGGGTTCTGGCTACACCTTC. Encoded protein: CASRLQGSGYTF.

The J gene is TRBJ1-1, the V gene TRBV5-1; D is undetermined. Germline-derived CDR1 and CDR2 are SGHRS and YFSETQ. CDR3 size: 11 residues. Trimming took off 4 bases at V and 6 bases at J, with 7 bases between the two ends. The CDR3 sequence: CASSVGSEAFF. The CDR3 DNA reads TGCGCCAGCAGCGTAGGGTCTGAAGCTTTCTTT.

The rearrangement uses TRBV28 and TRBJ1-5, with TRBD1 as a possible D gene (5 bases). The CDR3 length is 14 residues. Germline CDR1 and CDR2: MDHEN and SYDVKM. Trimming took off 11 bases at V and 4 bases at J, with 18 bases between the two ends. The chain's CDR3 is CAVRVLSGNQPQHF. The CDR3 nucleotides are TGTGCCGTCAGGGTTCTTTCTGGGAATCAGCCCCAGCATTTT. Combining the CDR3 with reference TRBV28 and TRBJ1-5 gives the whole variable domain DVKVTQSSRYLVKRTGEKVFLECVQDMDHENMFWYRQDPGLGLRLIYFSYDVKMKEKGDIPEGYSVSREKKERFSLILESASTNQTSMYLCAVRVLSGNQPQHFGDGTRLSIL.

V gene TRBV27 combines with J gene TRBJ2-3; 7 nucleotides match TRBD2. The CDR3 contains 16 residues. J lost 2 bases, V lost 3 bases, and 8 bases had no gene match. Per germline, CDR1 MNHEY and CDR2 SMNVEV (reference sequence). DNA of the CDR3: TGTGCCAGCAGTTTGTTCGGGAGGACGTACACAGATACGCAGTATTTT. It yields the protein CASSLFGRTYTDTQYF.

The CDR3 here is CASSLWLDEQYF. The CDR3 region has the DNA TGCGCCAGCAGCTTGTGGCTCGACGAGCAGTACTTC. The chain is built from TRBV5-1 and TRBJ2-7, with no clear D. CDR3 size: 12 residues. V dropped 1 base and J dropped 5 bases, with 7 bases sitting between them. Germline lookup yields CDR1 SGHRS and CDR2 YFSETQ.

This clone was found once. The chain combines TRBV4-3 with TRBJ1-1, with D tentatively TRBD1 (6 bases). The CDR3 loop spans 17 amino acids. V was pared by 0 bases and J by 4 bases, with 18 bases between. Germline lookup yields CDR1 LGHNA and CDR2 YSLEER. Here the CDR3 reads CASSQEHTSGGGTEAFF. In DNA, the CDR3 is TGCGCCAGCAGCCAAGAACACACTTCGGGGGGCGGCACTGAAGCTTTCTTT.

The CDR3 DNA reads TGTGCCAGCAGCCCACCCGGCGTGGGGGAGCAGTACTTC. Translated, it gives CASSPPGVGEQYF. The genes are TRBV7-9 and TRBJ2-7; D is unclear. The CDR3 totals 13 residues. Germline V gene sequence: CDR1 SEHNR, CDR2 FQNEAQ (reference sequence). Trimming left V 5 bases short and J 7 bases short, with 15 bases between.

The chain recombines TRBV5-1 with TRBJ2-1, with 9 bases aligning to TRBD2. From germline, CDR1 is SGHRS and CDR2 YFSETQ. The CDR3 contains 18 residues. The V gene end was trimmed by 0 bases and the J gene end by 0 bases; junction bases not matched to a gene: 7. The CDR3 loop is CASSLGRLAESSYNEQFF. The CDR3 DNA sequence: TGCGCCAGCAGCTTGGGCAGACTAGCGGAGAGCTCCTACAATGAGCAGTTCTTC.

The genes are TRBV27 and TRBJ2-7; 7 nucleotides match TRBD1. Germline V gene sequence: CDR1 MNHEY, CDR2 SMNVEV (reference sequence). The CDR3 extends over 15 amino acids. The J segment lost 0 bases and the V segment lost 5 bases, leaving 7 bases of the junction unmatched. Written as DNA, the CDR3 is TGTGCCAGCAGTCAAAGACAGGGCAGCTCCTACGAGCAGTACTTC. Its translation: CASSQRQGSSYEQYF.

The chain is built from TRBV27 and TRBJ2-7; D call uncertain. V gave up 5 bases and J gave up 4 bases, with 12 bases separating them. This CDR3 has 13 residues. Per germline, CDR1 MNHEY and CDR2 SMNVEV (reference sequence). The CDR3 protein is CASSNNPLYEQYF. The CDR3 DNA reads as TGTGCCAGCAGTAATAACCCCTTATACGAGCAGTACTTC.

Regarding this clone: The sample has other DNA sequences that encode this CDR3 too. The chain employs TRBV2 and TRBJ2-7; 7 bases are a match to TRBD1. The V gene's germline CDR1 is SNHLY and CDR2 FYNNEI. V was clipped by 7 bases and J by 6 bases; unmatched bases: 0. This CDR3 has 10 amino acids. Here the CDR3 DNA reads TGTGCCAGCACAGGGGGCGAGCAGTACTTC. This codes for CASTGGEQYF. Together with reference TRBV2 and TRBJ2-7, the CDR3 gives the full variable domain: EPEVTQTPSHQVTQMGQEVILRCVPISNHLYFYWYRQILGQKVEFLVSFYNNEISEKSEIFDDQFSVERPDGSNFTLKIRSTKLEDSAMYFCASTGGEQYFGPGTRLTVT.

The genes are TRBV29-1 and TRBJ2-2; D is tentatively TRBD1 or TRBD2 (5 bases each). This CDR3 has 15 amino acids. Between the trimmed V and J ends, which lost 1 base and 6 bases, there was a span of 15 bases. Germline V gene lookup returns CDR1 SQVTM and CDR2 ANQGSEA. CDR3 nucleotide sequence: TGCAGCGTTGAAGCCGGGGCACCGAGTCCCGGGGAGCTGTTTTTT. This codes for CSVEAGAPSPGELFF.

V and J are TRBV15 and TRBJ2-3; 7 bases align to TRBD1. The germline CDR1 and CDR2 sequences are LNHNV and YYDKDF (reference sequence). CDR3 length: 15 residues. Trimming removed 4 bases from V and 4 bases from J; junction bases left unmatched: 8. The CDR3 region is CATSIDRDSADTQYF. CDR3 nucleotide sequence: TGTGCCACCAGCATCGACAGGGATAGCGCAGATACGCAGTATTTT.

This chain links TRBV4-3 with TRBJ2-1, with D possibly being TRBD1 (7 bases). V lost 0 bases and J 7 bases, leaving 13 bases between the germline ends. The germline V gene has CDR1 LGHNA and CDR2 YSLEER. The CDR3 totals 15 residues. CDR3 coding DNA: TGCGCCAGCAGCCAAGATCGACAGGGAGGAAATGAGCAGTTCTTC. This translates into CASSQDRQGGNEQFF.

The chain uses TRBV25-1 and TRBJ2-2, with TRBD2 matching 11 bases. There are 16 residues in the CDR3. Germline V gene data show CDR1 as MGHDK and CDR2 as SYGVNS. Trimming took 6 bases from V and 2 from J; bases not matched to a gene: 5. Written as DNA, the CDR3 is TGTGCCAGCAGACCCACTAGCGGGAGTAACACCGGGGAGCTGTTTTTT. It encodes CASRPTSGSNTGELFF. The full variable domain, rest sourced from reference TRBV25-1 and TRBJ2-2, is EADIYQTPRYLVIGTGKKITLECSQTMGHDKMYWYQQDPGMELHLIHYSYGVNSTEKGDLSSESTVSRIRTEHFPLTLESARPSHTSQYLCASRPTSGSNTGELFFGEGSRLTVL.

The chain employs TRBV28 and TRBJ2-2; D tentatively reads TRBD1 or TRBD2 (6 bases each). The V and J ends lost 7 bases and 2 bases respectively, with 26 bases between them. CDR1 and CDR2 from the germline V gene are MDHEN and SYDVKM. This CDR3 is built from 19 residues. CDR3 residues: CASTQTGGGLQPNTGELFF. In DNA form, the CDR3 reads TGTGCCAGCACCCAAACCGGGGGCGGCTTACAACCTAACACCGGGGAGCTGTTTTTT.

The sample holds one count of this clone. This chain joins TRBV7-9 and TRBJ1-2, with D possibly TRBD1 on 6 matching bases. The CDR3 spans 14 residues. CDR1 and CDR2 from the germline V gene are SEHNR and FQNEAQ (reference sequence). Trimming left V 3 bases short and J 2 bases short, with 10 bases between. The chain's CDR3 is CASSFPGQNYGYTF. CDR3 nucleotide sequence: TGTGCCAGCAGCTTCCCAGGACAGAACTATGGCTACACCTTC.

This clone was observed a single time. The chain couples TRBV13 to TRBJ1-2, with D maybe TRBD1 (5 bases). Per the germline V gene, CDR1 is PRHDT and CDR2 is FYEKMQ (reference sequence). The CDR3 length is 14 residues. Trimming cost V 5 bases and J 4 bases, with 14 bases left between them. The CDR3 here is CASSPAGQSYGYTF. The CDR3 nucleotides are TGTGCCAGCAGCCCGGCAGGGCAGAGCTATGGCTACACCTTC.

CDR3 sequence reads: CASSLGGPSGTPGEQYF. In nucleotides, the CDR3 is TGTGCCAGCAGCTTAGGGGGTCCCAGCGGGACACCGGGAGAGCAGTACTTC. The chain recombines TRBV7-7 with TRBJ2-7; maybe TRBD2 (7 bases). This CDR3 spans 17 amino acids. Per the germline V gene, CDR1 is SSHAT and CDR2 is FNYEAQ (reference sequence). V lost 1 base and J lost 7, with 23 bases in between.

The chain links TRBV10-3 to TRBJ2-7, with TRBD2 identical over 7 bases. Germline CDR1 is ENHRY and CDR2 is SYGVKD. V was clipped by 7 bases and J by 3 bases; unmatched bases: 9. The CDR3 is 14 residues long. CDR3 nucleotides: TGTGCCATCAAAGGGGAGGGCCATTACTACGAGCAGTACTTC. Translation gives CAIKGEGHYYEQYF.

This chain joins TRBV7-8 and TRBJ2-7; D ambiguous. Germline CDR1 reads SGHVS; CDR2 reads FQNEAQ. The CDR3 has 15 amino acids. Between the trimmed V and J ends, which lost 0 bases and 2 bases, there was a span of 11 bases. The DNA for the CDR3 is TGTGCCAGCAGCTTAGCGCAGGCAGGTGCCTACGAGCAGTACTTC. As protein: CASSLAQAGAYEQYF. Full variable domain (remainder filled in from reference TRBV7-8 and TRBJ2-7): GAGVSQSPRYKVAKRGQDVALRCDPISGHVSLFWYQQALGQGPEFLTYFQNEAQLDKSGLPSDRFFAERPEGSVSTLKIQRTQQEDSAVYLCASSLAQAGAYEQYFGPGTRLTVT.

CDR3 coding DNA: TGCGCCAGCAGCCCAACGAAAACCGGGACAGGGGCATTAGCGGATACGCAGTATTTT. Translated: CASSPTKTGTGALADTQYF. The chain couples TRBV4-1 to TRBJ2-3; TRBD1 matches at 10 bases. The CDR3 extends over 19 amino acids. The germline gives CDR1 MGHRA, CDR2 YSYEKL. J gave up 6 bases and V 4 bases, and 19 bases lay outside the gene matches.

This clone was observed once. In nucleotides, the CDR3 is TGCAGCGTCAAAGCGGAGACCCAGTACTTC. Translating gives CSVKAETQYF. The rearrangement joins TRBV29-1 to TRBJ2-5, with unresolved D. The CDR3 runs 10 residues. Germline V gives CDR1 SQVTM, CDR2 ANQGSEA. The V end was cut by 6 bases, the J end by 5 bases, with 7 bases between.

This clone showed up just once. V gene TRBV10-3 combines with J gene TRBJ2-7; the D gene is possibly TRBD2 (5 bases). The CDR3 spans 14 residues. CDR1 ENHRY and CDR2 SYGVKD come from the germline V gene. V lost 4 bases to trimming and J lost 0 bases, with 10 bases between them. CDR3 sequence (DNA): TGTGCCATCAGTGGAGGGCTGGGCTCCTACGAGCAGTACTTC. Residues: CAISGGLGSYEQYF.

Comment on this clone: Other DNA sequences in this specimen translate into the identical CDR3. The chain uses TRBV27 and TRBJ2-7; TRBD1 matches 7 bases. The V gene end was trimmed by 5 bases and the J gene end by 2 bases; junction bases not matched to a gene: 6. Germline-derived CDR1 and CDR2 are MNHEY and SMNVEV (reference sequence). The CDR3 runs 14 residues. DNA for the CDR3: TGTGCCAGCAGTCCCAGACAGGGTACCTACGAGCAGTACTTC. Encoded protein: CASSPRQGTYEQYF.

The gene calls are TRBV5-4 and TRBJ2-1, with D possibly being TRBD2 (5 bases). Trimming took 6 bases from V and 8 from J, leaving 12 bases between them. CDR1 is SGHNT, CDR2 YYREEE, per germline (reference sequence). The CDR3 runs to 12 residues. The CDR3 DNA reads as TGTGCCAGCATCGGAGGACCCGATGAGCAGTTCTTC. This gives the protein CASIGGPDEQFF.